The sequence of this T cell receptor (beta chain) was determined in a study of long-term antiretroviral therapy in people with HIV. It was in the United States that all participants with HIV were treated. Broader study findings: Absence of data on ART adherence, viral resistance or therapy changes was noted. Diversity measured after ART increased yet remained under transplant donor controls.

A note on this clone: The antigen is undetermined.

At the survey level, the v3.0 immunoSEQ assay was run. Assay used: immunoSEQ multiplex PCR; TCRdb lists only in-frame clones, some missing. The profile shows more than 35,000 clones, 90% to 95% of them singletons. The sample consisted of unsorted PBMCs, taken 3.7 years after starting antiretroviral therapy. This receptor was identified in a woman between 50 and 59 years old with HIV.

CDR3 region: CASSLGTGMNSPLHF. As DNA, the CDR3 is TGTGCCAGCAGCCTTGGGACAGGGATGAATTCACCCCTCCACTTT. V and J are TRBV9 and TRBJ1-6, with 9 bases aligning to TRBD1. The ends lost 4 bases at V and 7 bases at J; junction bases unmatched: 6. Germline CDR1 reads SGDLS; CDR2 reads YYNGEE. The CDR3 has 15 residues.